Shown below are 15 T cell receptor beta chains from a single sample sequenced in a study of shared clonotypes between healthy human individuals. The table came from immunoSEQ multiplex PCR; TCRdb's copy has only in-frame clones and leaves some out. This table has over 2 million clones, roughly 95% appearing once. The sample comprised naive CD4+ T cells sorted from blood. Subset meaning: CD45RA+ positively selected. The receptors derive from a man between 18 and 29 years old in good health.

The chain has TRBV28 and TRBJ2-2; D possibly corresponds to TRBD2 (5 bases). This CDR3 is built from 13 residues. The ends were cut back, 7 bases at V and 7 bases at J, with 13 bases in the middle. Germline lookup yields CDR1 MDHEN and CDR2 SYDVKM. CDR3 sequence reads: CASTNGINGELFF. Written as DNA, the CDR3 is TGTGCCAGCACCAACGGGATTAACGGGGAGCTGTTTTTT.

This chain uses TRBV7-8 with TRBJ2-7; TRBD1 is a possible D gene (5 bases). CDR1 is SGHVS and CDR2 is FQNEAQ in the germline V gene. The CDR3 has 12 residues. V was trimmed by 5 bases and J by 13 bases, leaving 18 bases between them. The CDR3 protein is CASSLVGALPYF. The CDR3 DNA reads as TGTGCCAGCAGCCTCGTTGGGGCCCTCCCATACTTC.

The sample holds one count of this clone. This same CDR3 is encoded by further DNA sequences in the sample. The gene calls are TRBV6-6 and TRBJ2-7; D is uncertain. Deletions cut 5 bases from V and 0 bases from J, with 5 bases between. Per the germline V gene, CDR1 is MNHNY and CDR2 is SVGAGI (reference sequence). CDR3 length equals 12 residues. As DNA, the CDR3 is TGTGCCAGCAGTCGCGGCTCCTACGAGCAGTACTTC. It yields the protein CASSRGSYEQYF.

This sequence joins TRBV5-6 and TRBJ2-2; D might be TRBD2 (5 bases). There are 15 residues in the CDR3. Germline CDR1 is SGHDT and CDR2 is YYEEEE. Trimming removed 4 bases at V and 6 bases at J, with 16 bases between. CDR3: CASSLGDREAGELFF. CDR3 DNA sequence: TGTGCCAGCAGCCTCGGGGATCGAGAGGCCGGGGAGCTGTTTTTT.

As DNA, the CDR3 is TGTGCCAGCAGGGGGGAGAGTTCCTACGAGCAGTACTTC. It yields the protein CASRGESSYEQYF. This chain links TRBV6-1 with TRBJ2-7; D tentatively reads TRBD1 or TRBD2 (5 bases each). Germline lookup yields CDR1 MNHNS and CDR2 SASEGT. The CDR3 covers 13 residues. Trimming removed 6 bases at V and 1 base at J, with 10 bases between.

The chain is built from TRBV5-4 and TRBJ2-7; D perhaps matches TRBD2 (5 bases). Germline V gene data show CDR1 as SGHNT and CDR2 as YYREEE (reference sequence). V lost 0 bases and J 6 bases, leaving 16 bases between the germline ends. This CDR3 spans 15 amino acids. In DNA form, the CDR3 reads TGTGCCAGCAGCTTGGCGTCTAGCAGCGCGAGCGAGCAGTACTTC. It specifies CASSLASSSASEQYF. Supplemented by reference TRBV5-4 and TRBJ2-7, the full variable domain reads ETGVTQSPTHLIKTRGQQVTLRCSSQSGHNTVSWYQQALGQGPQFIFQYYREEENGRGNFPPRFSGLQFPNYSSELNVNALELDDSALYLCASSLASSSASEQYFGPGTRLTVT.

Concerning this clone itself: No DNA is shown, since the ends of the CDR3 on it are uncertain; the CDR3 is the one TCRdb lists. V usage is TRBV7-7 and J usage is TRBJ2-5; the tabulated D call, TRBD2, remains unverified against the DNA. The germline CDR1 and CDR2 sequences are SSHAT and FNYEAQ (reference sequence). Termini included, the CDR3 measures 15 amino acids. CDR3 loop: CASSFGGGAGETQHF.

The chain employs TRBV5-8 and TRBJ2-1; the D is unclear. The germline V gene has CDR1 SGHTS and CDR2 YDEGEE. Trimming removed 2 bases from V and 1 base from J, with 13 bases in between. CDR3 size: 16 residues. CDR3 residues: CASSFGRTPSYNEQFF. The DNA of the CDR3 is TGTGCCAGCAGCTTTGGAAGGACCCCTTCCTACAATGAGCAGTTCTTC.

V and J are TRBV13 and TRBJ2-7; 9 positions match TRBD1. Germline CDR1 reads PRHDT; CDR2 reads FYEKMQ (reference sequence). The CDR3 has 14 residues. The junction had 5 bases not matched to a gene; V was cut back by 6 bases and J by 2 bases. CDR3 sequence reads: CASRSGTGPYEQYF. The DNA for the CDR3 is TGTGCCAGCAGGTCCGGGACAGGGCCCTACGAGCAGTACTTC.

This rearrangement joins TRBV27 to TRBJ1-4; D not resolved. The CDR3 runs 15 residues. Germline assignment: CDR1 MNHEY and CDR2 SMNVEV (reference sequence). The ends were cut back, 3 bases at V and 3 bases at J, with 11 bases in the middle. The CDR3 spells CASSFRGVPNEKLFF. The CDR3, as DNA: TGTGCCAGCAGTTTCCGGGGTGTCCCTAATGAAAAACTGTTTTTT. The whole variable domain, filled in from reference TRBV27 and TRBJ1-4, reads EAQVTQNPRYLITVTGKKLTVTCSQNMNHEYMSWYRQDPGLGLRQIYYSMNVEVTDKGDVPEGYKVSRKEKRNFPLILESPSPNQTSLYFCASSFRGVPNEKLFFGSGTQLSVL.

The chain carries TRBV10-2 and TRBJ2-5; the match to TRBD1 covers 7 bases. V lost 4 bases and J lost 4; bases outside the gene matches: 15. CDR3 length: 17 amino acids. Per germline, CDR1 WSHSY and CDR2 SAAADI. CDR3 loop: CASSGPLDRVGRETQYF. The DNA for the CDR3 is TGCGCCAGCAGTGGTCCCCTAGACAGGGTTGGACGAGAGACCCAGTACTTC.

CDR3 sequence reads: CASSLDWTASYEQYF. The CDR3 DNA is TGTGCCAGCAGCTTGGATTGGACAGCATCCTACGAGCAGTACTTC. This rearrangement joins TRBV5-5 to TRBJ2-7, with D possibly TRBD1 on 6 matching bases. This CDR3 comprises 15 residues. Germline V gene sequence: CDR1 SGHKS, CDR2 YYEKEE (reference sequence). The V end was cut by 0 bases, the J end by 1 base, with 11 bases between. Full variable domain (rest looked up from reference TRBV5-5 and TRBJ2-7): DAGVTQSPTHLIKTRGQQVTLRCSPISGHKSVSWYQQVLGQGPQFIFQYYEKEERGRGNFPDRFSARQFPNYSSELNVNALLLGDSALYLCASSLDWTASYEQYFGPGTRLTVT.

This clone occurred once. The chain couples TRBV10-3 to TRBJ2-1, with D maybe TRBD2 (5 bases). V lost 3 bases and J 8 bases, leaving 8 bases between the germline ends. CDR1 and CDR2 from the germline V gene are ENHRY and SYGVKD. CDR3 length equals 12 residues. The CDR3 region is CAISERGDEQFF. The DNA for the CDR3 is TGTGCCATCAGTGAACGGGGAGATGAGCAGTTCTTC.

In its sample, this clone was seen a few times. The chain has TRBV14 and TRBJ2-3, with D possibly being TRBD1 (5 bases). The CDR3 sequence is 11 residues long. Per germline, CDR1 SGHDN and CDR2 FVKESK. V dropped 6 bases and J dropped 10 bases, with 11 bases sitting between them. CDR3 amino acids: CASSQGISQYF. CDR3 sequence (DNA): TGTGCCAGCAGTCAGGGCATTTCGCAGTATTTT.

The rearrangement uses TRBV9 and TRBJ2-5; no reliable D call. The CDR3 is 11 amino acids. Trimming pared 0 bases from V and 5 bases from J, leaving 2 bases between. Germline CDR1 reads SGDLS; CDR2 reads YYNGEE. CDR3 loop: CASSVVETQYF. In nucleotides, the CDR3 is TGTGCCAGCAGCGTAGTTGAGACCCAGTACTTC. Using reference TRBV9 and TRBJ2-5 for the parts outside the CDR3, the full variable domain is DSGVTQTPKHLITATGQRVTLRCSPRSGDLSVYWYQQSLDQGLQFLIQYYNGEERAKGNILERFSAQQFPDLHSELNLSSLELGDSALYFCASSVVETQYFGPGTRLLVL.